This TCR beta chain comes out of a study of blood T cell repertoires in COVID-19. Germline loops: CDR1 SGHKS, CDR2 YYEKEE (reference sequence). Trimming cost V 3 bases and J 3 bases; bases outside gene matches: 9. This CDR3 region has 16 residues. This clone has only one observation. As originally analysed: How many nucleated cells were present was estimated from reference gene primer amplification. Generated by immunoSEQ multiplex PCR, the TCRdb table keeps only in-frame clones and is missing some. V and J calls and clone size follow that table, whereas D and trimming were derived from the DNA. The sample has some 150,000 clones, 80% to 90% seen once.

The sequencing input was peripheral blood. The receptor was derived from a man in his 70s with acute or convalescent COVID-19. The gene calls are TRBV5-5 and TRBJ2-5; 9 bases are shared with TRBD1. CDR3 amino acids: CASSSSTGGSEETQYF. The CDR3 DNA follows: TGTGCCAGCAGCTCCTCGACAGGGGGGTCGGAAGAGACCCAGTACTTC.